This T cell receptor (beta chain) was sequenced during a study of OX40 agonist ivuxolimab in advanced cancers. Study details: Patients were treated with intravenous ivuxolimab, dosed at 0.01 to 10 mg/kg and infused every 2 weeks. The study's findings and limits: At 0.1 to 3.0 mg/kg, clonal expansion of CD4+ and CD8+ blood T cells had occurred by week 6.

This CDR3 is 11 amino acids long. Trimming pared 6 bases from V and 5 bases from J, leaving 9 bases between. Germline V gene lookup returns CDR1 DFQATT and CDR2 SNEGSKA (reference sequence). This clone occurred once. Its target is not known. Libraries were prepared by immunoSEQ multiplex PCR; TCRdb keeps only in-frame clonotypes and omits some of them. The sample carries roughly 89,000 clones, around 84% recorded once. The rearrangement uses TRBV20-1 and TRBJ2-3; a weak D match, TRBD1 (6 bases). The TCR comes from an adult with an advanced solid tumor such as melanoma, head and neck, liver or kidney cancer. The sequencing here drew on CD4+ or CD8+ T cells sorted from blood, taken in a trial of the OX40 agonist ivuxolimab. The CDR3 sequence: CSASDRDTQYF. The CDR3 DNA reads TGCAGTGCATCGGACAGAGATACGCAGTATTTT.